The 30 T cell receptor beta chains below come from one sample, sequenced in a study of blood T cells in healthy people across ages. Sample-barcoded 5' priming and a J-beta primer mix drove a second PCR of 7 to 11 cycles. Each CDR3 protein is one row after TCRdb ran MiXCR on the 5' RACE reads. Here the sample spans roughly 700,000 distinct CDR3 sequences, approximately 50% being singletons. The sequencing input was blood. The source of these receptors is a woman aged 60-75 years in good health.

The chain couples TRBV20-1 to TRBJ2-1; D may be TRBD2 (5 bases). This CDR3 contains 12 residues. Per germline, CDR1 DFQATT and CDR2 SNEGSKA (reference sequence). Trimming left V 3 bases short and J 6 bases short, with 9 bases between. The CDR3 sequence is CSASPDSNEQFF. CDR3 DNA: TGCAGTGCTAGCCCGGACTCCAATGAGCAGTTCTTC.

The CDR3 DNA reads as TGCAGTGCTACTTACTATGGCTACACCTTC. This translates into CSATYYGYTF. J is TRBJ1-2 and V is TRBV20-1; D is undetermined. V was cut by 4 bases and J by 3 bases, with 3 bases left in between. The germline CDR1 and CDR2 sequences are DFQATT and SNEGSKA (reference sequence). This CDR3 spans 10 amino acids.

The chain couples TRBV28 to TRBJ2-1; TRBD1 is a possible D gene (6 bases). The CDR3 loop spans 16 amino acids. Germline lookup yields CDR1 MDHEN and CDR2 SYDVKM. V lost 4 bases and J 0 bases, leaving 13 bases between the germline ends. The CDR3 spells CASSSIRGFSYNEQFF. For the CDR3, the DNA is TGTGCCAGCAGTTCAATCAGGGGTTTCTCCTACAATGAGCAGTTCTTC.

This clonotype was seen just once. This chain uses TRBV4-2 with TRBJ2-1, with 12 bases fitting TRBD2. J was trimmed by 0 bases and V by 0 bases; bases with no gene match: 15. The V gene's germline CDR1 is LGHNA and CDR2 YNFKEQ. The CDR3 contains 22 residues. This CDR3 reads CASSQDRIAGLAGFGSYNEQFF. Here the CDR3 DNA reads TGTGCCAGCAGCCAAGATAGAATAGCGGGACTAGCGGGTTTTGGCTCCTACAATGAGCAGTTCTTC.

The rearrangement links TRBV24-1 to TRBJ2-5; a possible D gene is TRBD2 (7 bases). The V end was cut by 6 bases, the J end by 11 bases, with 15 bases between. Germline V gives CDR1 KGHDR, CDR2 SFDVKD. The CDR3 has 12 amino acids. CDR3 region: CATSKRDNEQYF. CDR3 nucleotide sequence: TGTGCCACCAGTAAGCGGGACAATGAGCAGTACTTC.

V is TRBV2 and J is TRBJ1-4, with 9 bases matching TRBD1. The trim removed 6 bases at V and 4 bases at J, leaving 3 bases unmatched. Germline V lookup: CDR1 SNHLY, CDR2 FYNNEI. CDR3 length: 14 residues. Here the CDR3 reads CASRGTGSNEKLFF. The CDR3 nucleotides read TGTGCCAGCAGGGGGACAGGGAGTAATGAAAAACTGTTTTTT.

This clonotype was counted many times. CDR3 nucleotides: TGTGCCAGCAGCGTTGGGGGCGGGAATGAGCAGTTCTTC. Amino acid sequence: CASSVGGGNEQFF. The chain joins TRBV9 to TRBJ2-1, with TRBD1 as a possible D gene (6 bases). The germline CDR1 and CDR2 sequences are SGDLS and YYNGEE. V lost 2 bases and J 7 bases, leaving 10 bases between the germline ends. CDR3 size: 13 residues.

The gene calls are TRBV6-1 and TRBJ1-2, with D possibly being TRBD1 (6 bases). V lost 0 bases and J lost 4, with 9 bases in between. The germline V gene encodes CDR1 MNHNS and CDR2 SASEGT. This CDR3 is 14 amino acids long. The CDR3 protein is CASSEARTVYGYTF. DNA for the CDR3: TGTGCCAGCAGTGAAGCGAGGACAGTCTATGGCTACACCTTC.

This sequence joins TRBV6-5 and TRBJ1-6; D not certain. The CDR3 contains 17 residues. Germline V gene sequence: CDR1 MNHEY, CDR2 SVGAGI. Trimming removed 3 bases from V and 6 bases from J, with 18 bases in between. CDR3 residues: CASSYLQPVSINSPLHF. The CDR3 DNA reads as TGTGCCAGCAGTTATTTACAGCCCGTGTCAATTAATTCACCCCTCCACTTT.

The J gene is TRBJ1-1, the V gene TRBV5-1; D remains unclear. Germline values: CDR1 SGHRS, CDR2 YFSETQ. This CDR3 comprises 14 residues. V gave up 0 bases and J gave up 4 bases, with 10 bases separating them. This chain's CDR3 is CASSLVGETTEAFF. CDR3 DNA sequence: TGCGCCAGCAGCTTGGTTGGTGAGACCACTGAAGCTTTCTTT.

Many counts were recorded for this clonotype. The chain couples TRBV13 to TRBJ2-7; the D is unclear. Trimming removed 7 bases at V and 4 bases at J, with 14 bases between. Germline loops: CDR1 PRHDT, CDR2 FYEKMQ (reference sequence). The CDR3 is made up of 13 amino acids. CDR3 DNA sequence: TGTGCCAGCATTAAAGGGAATACGTACGAGCAGTACTTC. Residues: CASIKGNTYEQYF. The whole variable domain, remainder taken from reference TRBV13 and TRBJ2-7, is AAGVIQSPRHLIKEKRETATLKCYPIPRHDTVYWYQQGPGQDPQFLISFYEKMQSDKGSIPDRFSAQQFSDYHSELNMSSLELGDSALYFCASIKGNTYEQYFGPGTRLTVT.

This clonotype occurred a few times. This chain joins TRBV6-1 and TRBJ2-7; TRBD2 matches 7 bases. There are 14 residues in the CDR3. The V gene's germline CDR1 is MNHNS and CDR2 SASEGT. With V trimmed by 1 base and J by 0 bases, 0 bases remained unmatched. The CDR3 protein is CASSEGGGSYEQYF. Written as DNA, the CDR3 is TGTGCCAGCAGTGAAGGCGGGGGCTCCTACGAGCAGTACTTC.

This chain uses TRBV20-1 with TRBJ2-3; maybe TRBD2 (5 bases). The CDR3 spans 13 residues. Germline V gene lookup returns CDR1 DFQATT and CDR2 SNEGSKA (reference sequence). Trimming pared 4 bases from V and 0 bases from J, leaving 8 bases between. In DNA form, the CDR3 reads TGCAGTGCTATAGCGTTAAGCACAGATACGCAGTATTTT. Amino acids: CSAIALSTDTQYF.

The gene calls are TRBV18 and TRBJ2-1; TRBD2 matches at 10 bases. The CDR3 is made up of 14 amino acids. Germline CDR1 reads KGHSH; CDR2 reads LQKENI. The junction had 1 base not matched to a gene; V was cut back by 1 base and J by 7 bases. The CDR3 DNA reads as TGTGCCAGCTCACCACAGACTAGCGGGAATGAGCAGTTCTTC. Its translation: CASSPQTSGNEQFF.

This clonotype was seen more than once but under ten times. The J gene is TRBJ1-2, the V gene TRBV12-3 or TRBV12-4; no reliable D call. V was pared by 7 bases and J by 5 bases, with 17 bases between. The CDR3 loop spans 14 amino acids. CDR3 bases: TGTGCCAGCACCCCCGATAAGGGTCCTTATGGCTACACCTTC. Protein sequence: CASTPDKGPYGYTF.

CDR3 nucleotides: TGTGCCAGCAGTGGGCTGGGGCGGGAGGGCTCCTACGAGCAGTACTTC. As protein: CASSGLGREGSYEQYF. This chain connects TRBV28 to TRBJ2-7, with 9 bases matching TRBD2. V dropped 5 bases and J dropped 0; count of bases not matched to a gene: 8. Germline lookup yields CDR1 MDHEN and CDR2 SYDVKM. This CDR3 contains 16 residues. Variable domain in full (rest from reference TRBV28 and TRBJ2-7): DVKVTQSSRYLVKRTGEKVFLECVQDMDHENMFWYRQDPGLGLRLIYFSYDVKMKEKGDIPEGYSVSREKKERFSLILESASTNQTSMYLCASSGLGREGSYEQYFGPGTRLTVT.

The gene calls are TRBV27 and TRBJ2-1; 14 bases are shared with TRBD2. The V gene's germline CDR1 is MNHEY and CDR2 SMNVEV (reference sequence). CDR3 size: 16 residues. V lost 6 bases to trimming and J lost 7 bases; unmatched junction nucleotides: 8. The CDR3 is CASRPRGTSGGNEQFF. The CDR3 bases are TGTGCCAGCAGACCCCGTGGGACTAGCGGGGGAAATGAGCAGTTCTTC.

This clonotype was seen at least ten times. V is TRBV18 and J is TRBJ2-3; 13 bases fit TRBD2. CDR1 and CDR2 (germline): KGHSH, LQKENI. The trim removed 5 bases at V and 4 bases at J, leaving 3 bases unmatched. CDR3 size: 15 residues. This CDR3 is CASSGLAGVADTQYF. Written as DNA, the CDR3 is TGTGCCAGCTCAGGACTAGCGGGAGTGGCAGATACGCAGTATTTT.

This clonotype is a singleton in its sample. V is TRBV29-1 and J is TRBJ2-1, with 13 nucleotides matching TRBD2. Germline-derived CDR1 and CDR2 are SQVTM and ANQGSEA. This CDR3 is 17 amino acids long. Losses at the gene ends were 0 bases for V and 4 bases for J; bases not matched to a gene: 6. The CDR3 sequence: CSVEEVTSGGPYNEQFF. CDR3 bases: TGCAGCGTTGAAGAGGTGACTAGCGGGGGGCCTTACAATGAGCAGTTCTTC.

This clonotype was observed a handful of times. CDR3: CSARPTGRTTRYF. CDR3 DNA sequence: TGCAGTGCTAGACCGACAGGAAGAACAACAAGGTACTTC. The rearrangement joins TRBV20-1 to TRBJ2-4, with a tentative D call TRBD1 (6 bases). V lost 2 bases and J 15 bases, leaving 20 bases between the germline ends. The V gene's germline CDR1 is DFQATT and CDR2 SNEGSKA (reference sequence). This CDR3 spans 13 amino acids.

The V call is TRBV5-1, the J call TRBJ2-1; D could derive from TRBD1 or TRBD2 (5 bases each). The V and J ends lost 4 bases and 9 bases respectively, with 17 bases between them. The V gene's germline CDR1 is SGHRS and CDR2 YFSETQ. This CDR3 is built from 14 residues. The CDR3 is CASSLYGTVREQFF. CDR3 sequence (DNA): TGCGCCAGCAGCCTGTATGGGACCGTCCGTGAGCAGTTCTTC.

For this clonotype: One end of the junction is discordant with germline, which a read error may explain. The rearrangement uses TRBV5-5 and TRBJ2-2, with D perhaps TRBD1 or TRBD2 (5 bases each). CDR1 and CDR2 (germline): SGHKS, YYEKEE (reference sequence). This CDR3 comprises 16 residues. Here the CDR3 DNA reads TGCGCCAGCAGCGTGGGTTGGGGGAGTGACACCGGGGAGCTGTTTTTT. This encodes CASSVGWGSDTGELFF.

There are many counts of this clonotype. J is TRBJ2-1 and V is TRBV29-1; TRBD2 agrees at 8 bases. With V trimmed by 2 bases and J by 3 bases, 6 bases remained unmatched. The CDR3 length is 15 residues. Germline CDR1 SQVTM, CDR2 ANQGSEA. CDR3 residues: CSVETGLAGYNEQFF. DNA of the CDR3: TGCAGCGTTGAAACGGGGCTAGCGGGCTACAATGAGCAGTTCTTC.

As concerns this clonotype: The germline gene is not matched at one end of the junction; a read error may be the cause. The V call is TRBV24-1, the J call TRBJ2-3; D possibly uses TRBD1 or TRBD2 (6 bases each). CDR1 KGHDR and CDR2 SFDVKD come from the germline V gene. This CDR3 is 14 amino acids long. Here the CDR3 reads CATSSRGLTDAQYF. CDR3 DNA: TGTGCCACCAGTTCCAGGGGACTCACAGATGCGCAGTATTTT.

This clonotype was picked up a small number of times. The V call is TRBV10-3, the J call TRBJ2-7; D call uncertain. The CDR3 totals 14 residues. V was trimmed by 3 bases and J by 2 bases, leaving 11 bases between them. Germline V gene sequence: CDR1 ENHRY, CDR2 SYGVKD. CDR3 bases: TGTGCCATCAGTGAAGTAAAGAGGACCTACGAGCAGTACTTC. Its protein product is CAISEVKRTYEQYF.

The chain couples TRBV6-2 or TRBV6-3 to TRBJ2-1, with 7 positions matching TRBD2. This CDR3 is 12 amino acids long. With 7 bases clipped from V and 9 bases from J, the junction kept 6 bases outside the gene matches. Per germline, CDR1 MNHEY and CDR2 SVGEGT. This chain's CDR3 is CASNTVAGEQFF. DNA for the CDR3: TGTGCCAGCAACACCGTAGCGGGTGAGCAGTTCTTC.

This clonotype has just a few counts. The chain employs TRBV7-9 and TRBJ1-4, with D unclear. V was trimmed by 1 base and J by 8 bases, leaving 8 bases between them. The germline gives CDR1 SEHNR, CDR2 FQNEAQ (reference sequence). The length of the CDR3 is 13 residues. The CDR3: CASSLGQQEKLFF. The DNA for the CDR3 is TGTGCCAGCAGCTTAGGGCAGCAGGAAAAACTGTTTTTT. The whole variable domain, remainder taken from reference TRBV7-9 and TRBJ1-4, is DTGVSQNPRHKITKRGQNVTFRCDPISEHNRLYWYRQTLGQGPEFLTYFQNEAQLEKSRLLSDRFSAERPKGSFSTLEIQRTEQGDSAMYLCASSLGQQEKLFFGSGTQLSVL.

The genes are TRBV21-1 and TRBJ2-1; the table's D call, TRBD1, was not checked against the DNA. TRBV21-1 is described as a pseudogene. The CDR3 extends over 12 amino acids. The DNA for the CDR3 is TGTGCGTGTGGCAGGGGTGACAATGAGCAGTTCTTC. Translation gives CACGRGDNEQFF.

This chain joins TRBV5-1 and TRBJ1-1; the match to TRBD1 covers 8 bases. This CDR3 contains 14 residues. After removal of 7 bases from V and 4 bases from J, the junction contained 9 bases not matched to a gene. The germline gives CDR1 SGHRS, CDR2 YFSETQ. DNA of the CDR3: TGCGCCAGCGCGCCAGGGGGCAGTGGCACTGAAGCTTTCTTT. This sequence encodes CASAPGGSGTEAFF.

This clonotype appeared once. This chain connects TRBV30 to TRBJ1-3; D gene unclear. The CDR3 runs to 11 residues. Germline assignment: CDR1 GTSNPN and CDR2 SVGIG (reference sequence). The CDR3 sequence is CAWEPLNTIYF. CDR3 coding DNA: TGTGCTTGGGAGCCTTTGAACACCATATATTTT.